The 26 T cell receptor beta chains below all came from one sample that was sequenced in a study of blood T cells in healthy people across ages. It was with a sample-barcoded 5' primer and a J-beta primer mix that a second PCR of about 7 to 12 cycles was run. From the 5' RACE reads, TCRdb called clonotypes with MiXCR, one entry per CDR3 protein. This table has about 900,000 distinct CDR3 sequences, about 59% appearing once. The sequenced sample consisted of blood. These receptors originate from a man aged 30 to 45 in good health.

The rearrangement joins TRBV12-1 to TRBJ1-2. TRBV12-1 counts as a pseudogene. This CDR3 is built from 15 residues. CDR3 sequence: CAKVTSELTNYGYTF. DNA of the CDR3: TGTGCCAAAGTCACCTCTGAGCTAACTAACTATGGCTACACCTTC.

Only a few counts were recorded for this clonotype. The genes are TRBV11-2 and TRBJ1-2, with D possibly TRBD1 on 5 matching bases. The V end was cut by 2 bases, the J end by 2 bases, with 15 bases between. The germline CDR1 and CDR2 sequences are SGHAT and FQNNGV. This CDR3 contains 16 residues. The CDR3 loop is CASSLTGAPGNYGYTF. The CDR3 DNA follows: TGTGCCAGCAGCTTAACAGGTGCCCCGGGGAACTATGGCTACACCTTC.

The V gene is TRBV5-1, the J gene TRBJ1-1; 7 bases align to TRBD1. The CDR3 length is 15 residues. From germline, CDR1 is SGHRS and CDR2 YFSETQ. Trimming cost V 3 bases and J 5 bases; bases outside gene matches: 10. The CDR3 sequence is CASSYNDRERTEAFF. CDR3 sequence (DNA): TGCGCCAGCAGCTATAATGACAGGGAGAGAACTGAAGCTTTCTTT.

V usage is TRBV12-3 or TRBV12-4 and J usage is TRBJ2-7, with D perhaps TRBD2 (6 bases). The CDR3 is 14 amino acids. V lost 3 bases and J 2 bases, leaving 11 bases between the germline ends. This chain's CDR3 is CASSLEGSAYEQYF. The CDR3 bases are TGTGCCAGCAGTTTGGAGGGGTCGGCCTACGAGCAGTACTTC.

The J gene is TRBJ2-7, the V gene TRBV28; D not resolved. V shed 4 bases and J shed 6 bases, with 10 bases lying between them. This CDR3 comprises 12 residues. Germline CDR1 MDHEN, CDR2 SYDVKM. In DNA form, the CDR3 reads TGTGCCAGCAGTTCCACCTTTAGCGAGCAGTACTTC. It yields the protein CASSSTFSEQYF.

In its sample, this clonotype was seen a few times. The J gene is TRBJ1-2, the V gene TRBV29-1, with TRBD1 matching over 11 bases. The CDR3 runs 13 residues. V trimming: 6 bases; J trimming: 3 bases; junction bases outside the gene matches: 3. The V gene's germline CDR1 is SQVTM and CDR2 ANQGSEA. This chain's CDR3 is CSVWTGGDYGYTF. CDR3 DNA sequence: TGCAGCGTATGGACAGGGGGCGACTATGGCTACACCTTC.

The sample holds a few counts of this clonotype. The J gene is TRBJ2-7, the V gene TRBV28, with D tentatively TRBD2 (6 bases). V was pared by 3 bases and J by 6 bases, with 21 bases between. Germline CDR1 MDHEN, CDR2 SYDVKM. The CDR3 sequence is 16 residues long. The CDR3 nucleotides are TGTGCCAGCAGTTTCCTGGGCAGGCGGGAAAACCCCGAGCAGTACTTC. Translation: CASSFLGRRENPEQYF.

This rearrangement joins TRBV28 to TRBJ2-2; possible D gene TRBD2, 8 bases. Germline-derived CDR1 and CDR2 are MDHEN and SYDVKM. Trimming stripped 6 bases from V and 5 bases from J, with 19 bases between. There are 16 residues in the CDR3. CDR3 in DNA: TGTGCCAGCAGGCCCGGGACAGCGGGGGATACCGGGGAGCTGTTTTTT. This codes for CASRPGTAGDTGELFF.

Points on this clonotype: A junction boundary mismatches the germline segment, possibly from a read error. The chain combines TRBV28 with TRBJ2-7; D call uncertain. The CDR3 consists of 14 residues. Per germline, CDR1 MDHEN and CDR2 SYDVKM. CDR3 bases: TGTGCCGGCAGTCCTCTAGGCGCCTCCTACGAGCAGTACTTC. This codes for CAGSPLGASYEQYF.

This clonotype was picked up a small number of times. This rearrangement joins TRBV29-1 to TRBJ2-4; 11 bases are shared with TRBD2. CDR1 and CDR2 (germline): SQVTM, ANQGSEA. This CDR3 has 15 amino acids. The V and J ends lost 6 bases and 1 base, in that order; junction bases with no gene match: 5. CDR3 loop: CSVLAGAQAKNIQYF. In DNA form, the CDR3 reads TGCAGCGTACTAGCGGGGGCGCAGGCCAAAAACATTCAGTACTTC.

There are a few counts of this clonotype. The J gene is TRBJ2-5, the V gene TRBV11-2, with D possibly matching TRBD2 (5 bases). Germline values: CDR1 SGHAT, CDR2 FQNNGV. V lost 4 bases, J lost 1 base, and 16 bases lay in between. This CDR3 is built from 16 residues. The CDR3 is CASSSPGGGSQETQYF. The CDR3 DNA reads as TGTGCCAGCAGCTCCCCAGGAGGAGGCTCCCAAGAGACCCAGTACTTC.

This clonotype has just a few counts. The gene calls are TRBV6-5 and TRBJ2-7; 7 positions match TRBD2. Trimming took 10 bases from V and 1 from J; bases not matched to a gene: 7. CDR1 and CDR2 from the germline V gene are MNHEY and SVGAGI. The CDR3 consists of 13 residues. CDR3 nucleotide sequence: TGTGCCACGAGACAGCGGGATTCCTACGAGCAGTACTTC. Protein sequence: CATRQRDSYEQYF.

This clonotype turned up a few times. The V gene is TRBV4-3, the J gene TRBJ1-6, with a weak D call TRBD1 (5 bases). Germline lookup yields CDR1 LGHNA and CDR2 YSLEER. Trimming took 3 bases from V and 7 from J, leaving 13 bases between them. The CDR3 sequence is 15 residues long. CDR3 coding DNA: TGCGCCAGCAGCCACGGGTCGGGGGGGAATTCACCCCTCCACTTT. Translating gives CASSHGSGGNSPLHF.

The chain carries TRBV20-1 and TRBJ1-6; no clear D. CDR3 length: 15 residues. V was cut by 8 bases and J by 6 bases, with 20 bases left in between. CDR1 is DFQATT and CDR2 is SNEGSKA in the germline V gene (reference sequence). CDR3 in DNA: TGCAGTTCGCGCTCGAGCCATTCGACTAATTCACCCCTCCACTTT. Its translation: CSSRSSHSTNSPLHF.

The chain has TRBV15 and TRBJ2-7; D is unclear. CDR3 size: 14 residues. Trimming left V 1 base short and J 0 bases short, with 7 bases between. Germline CDR1 reads LNHNV; CDR2 reads YYDKDF (reference sequence). The CDR3 protein is CATSRGDSSYEQYF. CDR3 nucleotides: TGTGCCACCAGCAGAGGGGATAGCTCCTACGAGCAGTACTTC.

V gene TRBV7-2 combines with J gene TRBJ2-4; TRBD2 is a possible D gene (5 bases). The J call could be wrong; TRBJ2-5 is a better fit for the DNA end. The V gene's germline CDR1 is SGHTA and CDR2 FQGNSA. The CDR3 has 16 residues. The CDR3 reads CASSLVLAGPQETQYF. Written as DNA, the CDR3 is TGTGCCAGCAGCTTAGTTTTGGCGGGTCCTCAAGAGACCCAGTACTTC.

This sequence joins TRBV12-3 or TRBV12-4 and TRBJ1-5; TRBD1 matches at 7 bases. The V gene end was trimmed by 6 bases and the J gene end by 1 base; junction bases not matched to a gene: 3. The CDR3 is made up of 14 amino acids. CDR3 in amino acids: CASSRDRSNQPQHF. DNA of the CDR3: TGTGCCAGCAGCCGGGACAGAAGCAATCAGCCCCAGCATTTT.

The chain has TRBV28 and TRBJ1-2; no reliable D call. Germline CDR1 reads MDHEN; CDR2 reads SYDVKM. The V and J ends lost 5 bases and 4 bases respectively, with 17 bases between them. This CDR3 comprises 15 residues. The CDR3, as DNA: TGTGCCAGCAGTGCTATCACCAGGACGGCCTATGGCTACACCTTC. Protein sequence: CASSAITRTAYGYTF.

The genes are TRBV29-1 and TRBJ1-2; weak D call: TRBD1 (6 bases). V lost 6 bases and J 4 bases, leaving 18 bases between the germline ends. This CDR3 comprises 14 residues. In germline, CDR1 is SQVTM, CDR2 ANQGSEA. The CDR3 region has the DNA TGCAGCGTCAACCGGGACAAGCTTACCTATGGCTACACCTTC. Protein sequence: CSVNRDKLTYGYTF.

This chain uses TRBV27 with TRBJ1-2; the D is unclear. V dropped 6 bases and J dropped 2 bases, with 10 bases sitting between them. CDR1 and CDR2 from the germline V gene are MNHEY and SMNVEV (reference sequence). The CDR3 is 13 amino acids. This chain's CDR3 is CASSTTSNYGYTF. Written as DNA, the CDR3 is TGTGCCAGCAGCACAACAAGCAACTATGGCTACACCTTC.

This clonotype has only a few counts. As DNA, the CDR3 is TGTGCCAGCCAGCGGACTGGGACAGGTGGCTACACCTTC. Translating gives CASQRTGTGGYTF. The genes are TRBV9 and TRBJ1-2, with 8 positions matching TRBD1. V shed 7 bases, J shed 7 bases, and the junction held 9 bases outside the gene matches. Germline V gene data show CDR1 as SGDLS and CDR2 as YYNGEE. The CDR3 spans 13 residues.

The chain recombines TRBV2 with TRBJ1-2, with 9 bases that match TRBD1. The CDR3 runs 16 residues. V was clipped by 2 bases and J by 4 bases; unmatched bases: 8. In germline, CDR1 is SNHLY, CDR2 FYNNEI. The CDR3 sequence: CASSERGDRVGYGYTF. CDR3 DNA: TGTGCCAGCAGTGAAAGGGGGGACAGGGTTGGCTATGGCTACACCTTC.

The chain carries TRBV7-2 and TRBJ2-7; possibly TRBD2 for D (6 bases). Deletions cut 1 base from V and 7 bases from J, with 20 bases between. The germline gives CDR1 SGHTA, CDR2 FQGNSA. This CDR3 is 16 amino acids long. CDR3 nucleotides: TGTGCCAGCAGCTTAGAGCTGGGGGGATCCTACAATGAGCAGTACTTC. Its protein product is CASSLELGGSYNEQYF. The whole variable domain, remainder taken from reference TRBV7-2 and TRBJ2-7, is GAGVSQSPSNKVTEKGKDVELRCDPISGHTALYWYRQSLGQGLEFLIYFQGNSAPDKSGLPSDRFSAERTGGSVSTLTIQRTQQEDSAVYLCASSLELGGSYNEQYFGPGTRLTVT.

Comment on this clonotype: This may be a read error, as it is one base from a much larger clone. The chain recombines TRBV5-1 with TRBJ2-5; no firm D call. Germline CDR1 and CDR2: SGHRS and YFSETQ. The CDR3 is 14 amino acids. This CDR3 reads CAGSLGYDGKTQYF. CDR3 in DNA: TGCGCCGGCAGCTTGGGCTACGATGGGAAGACCCAGTACTTC.

The V call is TRBV24-1, the J call TRBJ2-2; either TRBD1 or TRBD2 may supply D (5 bases each). Germline loops: CDR1 KGHDR, CDR2 SFDVKD. CDR3 length: 16 residues. Between the trimmed V and J ends, which lost 3 bases and 3 bases, there was a span of 13 bases. Here the CDR3 reads CATSDLRDGDTGELFF. Here the CDR3 DNA reads TGTGCCACCAGTGATCTACGGGACGGAGACACCGGGGAGCTGTTTTTT.

On this clonotype: At one of its ends the junction is not consistent with the germline gene, which may arise from a read error. This chain uses TRBV13 with TRBJ2-7; D unresolved. The germline V gene has CDR1 PRHDT and CDR2 FYEKMQ (reference sequence). There are 13 residues in the CDR3. The CDR3 protein is CASSLAGKYEQYF. The CDR3 region has the DNA TGTGCCAGTAGCTTAGCAGGCAAATACGAGCAGTACTTC.